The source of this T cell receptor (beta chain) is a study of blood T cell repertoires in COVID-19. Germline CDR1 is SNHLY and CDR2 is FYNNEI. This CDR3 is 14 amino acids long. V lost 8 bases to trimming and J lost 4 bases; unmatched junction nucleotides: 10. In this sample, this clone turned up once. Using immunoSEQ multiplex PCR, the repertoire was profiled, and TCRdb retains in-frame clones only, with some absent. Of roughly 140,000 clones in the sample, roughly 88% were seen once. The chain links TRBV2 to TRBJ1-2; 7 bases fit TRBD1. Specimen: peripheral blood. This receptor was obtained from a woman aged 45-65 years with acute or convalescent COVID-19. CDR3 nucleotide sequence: TGTGCCAGCCAAAGACAGGGATGGGCCTATGGCTACACCTTC. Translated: CASQRQGWAYGYTF.